This T cell receptor beta chain was captured by sequencing in a study of vaccination and CD4 T cells after COVID-19. On this clonotype: The antigen is undetermined.

Sequenced with the Oncomine TCR Beta short-read assay was DNA taken from cultured CD4+ T cells. TCRdb re-analysed the PCR reads in MiXCR, keeping a single row per CDR3 protein. The table includes fewer than 25,000 distinct CDR3 sequences, 49% detected once. Germline assignment: CDR1 SGHRS and CDR2 YFSETQ. This CDR3 contains 14 residues. V lost 4 bases, J lost 2 bases, and 11 bases lay in between. Treatment here: approximately 11-day PBMC culture with coronavirus spike peptide pools or control peptides (ViraFEST assay). Specimen: CD4+ T cells from blood, cultured in vitro. The chain combines TRBV5-1 with TRBJ2-3; D gene unclear. This receptor was taken from a human donor who had recovered from COVID-19. The CDR3 nucleotides read TGCGCCAGCAGCGGAACTGTAACCACAGATACGCAGTATTTT. Protein sequence: CASSGTVTTDTQYF.